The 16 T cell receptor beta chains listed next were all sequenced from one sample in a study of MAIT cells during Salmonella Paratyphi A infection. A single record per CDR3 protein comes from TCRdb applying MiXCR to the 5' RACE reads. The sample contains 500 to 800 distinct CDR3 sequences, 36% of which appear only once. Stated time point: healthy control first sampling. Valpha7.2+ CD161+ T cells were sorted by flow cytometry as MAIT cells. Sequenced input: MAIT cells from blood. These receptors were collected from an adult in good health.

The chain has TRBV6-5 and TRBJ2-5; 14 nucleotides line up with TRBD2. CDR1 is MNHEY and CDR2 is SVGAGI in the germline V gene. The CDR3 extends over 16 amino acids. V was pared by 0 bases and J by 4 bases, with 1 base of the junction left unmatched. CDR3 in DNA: TGTGCCAGCAGTTACTCCGGGACTAGCGGGGGAGAGACCCAGTACTTC. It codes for CASSYSGTSGGETQYF.

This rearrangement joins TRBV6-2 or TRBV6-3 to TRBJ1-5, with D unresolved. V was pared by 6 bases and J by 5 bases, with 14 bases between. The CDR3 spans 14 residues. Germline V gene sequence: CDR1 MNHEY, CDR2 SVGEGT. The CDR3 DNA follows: TGTGCCAGCAGCCCCGACCCAGAGCATCAGCCCCAGCATTTT. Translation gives CASSPDPEHQPQHF.

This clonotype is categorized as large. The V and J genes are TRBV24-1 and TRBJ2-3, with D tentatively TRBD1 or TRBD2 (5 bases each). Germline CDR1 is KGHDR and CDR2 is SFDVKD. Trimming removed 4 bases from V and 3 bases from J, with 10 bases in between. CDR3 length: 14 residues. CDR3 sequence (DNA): TGTGCCACCAGTGACCTGGGGGAGACAGATACGCAGTATTTT. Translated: CATSDLGETDTQYF.

The chain's CDR3 is CASSRGQNYGYTF. CDR3 bases: TGCGCCAGCAGCCGGGGACAGAACTATGGCTACACCTTC. The chain recombines TRBV5-1 with TRBJ1-2, with TRBD1 identical over 7 bases. Germline CDR1 and CDR2: SGHRS and YFSETQ. The CDR3 runs 13 residues. Losses at the gene ends were 4 bases for V and 2 bases for J; bases not matched to a gene: 2.

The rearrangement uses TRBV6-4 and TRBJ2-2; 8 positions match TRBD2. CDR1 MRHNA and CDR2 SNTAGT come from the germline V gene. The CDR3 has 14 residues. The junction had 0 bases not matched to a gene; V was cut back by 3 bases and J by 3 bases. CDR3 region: CASSEAGDTGELFF. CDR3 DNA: TGTGCCAGCAGTGAAGCGGGAGACACCGGGGAGCTGTTTTTT.

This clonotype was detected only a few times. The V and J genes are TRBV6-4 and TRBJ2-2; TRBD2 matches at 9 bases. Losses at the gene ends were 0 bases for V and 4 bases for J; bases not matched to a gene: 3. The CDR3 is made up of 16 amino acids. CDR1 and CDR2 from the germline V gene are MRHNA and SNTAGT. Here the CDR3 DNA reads TGTGCCAGCAGTGACTCTGCGGGGGGGCCCACCGGGGAGCTGTTTTTT. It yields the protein CASSDSAGGPTGELFF.

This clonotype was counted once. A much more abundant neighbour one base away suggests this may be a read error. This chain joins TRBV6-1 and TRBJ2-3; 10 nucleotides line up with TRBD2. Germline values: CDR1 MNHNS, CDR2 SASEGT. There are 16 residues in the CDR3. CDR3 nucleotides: TGTGTCAGCAGTGATCTAGCGGGGGAAGGCACAGATACGCAGTATTTT. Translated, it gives CVSSDLAGEGTDTQYF.

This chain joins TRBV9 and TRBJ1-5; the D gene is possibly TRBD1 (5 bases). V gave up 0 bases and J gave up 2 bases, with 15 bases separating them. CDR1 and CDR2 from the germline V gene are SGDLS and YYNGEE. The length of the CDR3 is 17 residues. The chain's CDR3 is CASSVGGGEDGNQPQHF. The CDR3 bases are TGTGCCAGCAGCGTAGGGGGAGGGGAGGATGGCAATCAGCCCCAGCATTTT.

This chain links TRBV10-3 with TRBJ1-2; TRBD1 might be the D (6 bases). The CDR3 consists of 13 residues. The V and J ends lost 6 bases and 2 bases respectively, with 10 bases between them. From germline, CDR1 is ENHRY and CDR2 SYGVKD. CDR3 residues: CAISPDRNYGYTF. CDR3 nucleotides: TGTGCCATCAGCCCCGACAGGAACTATGGCTACACCTTC.

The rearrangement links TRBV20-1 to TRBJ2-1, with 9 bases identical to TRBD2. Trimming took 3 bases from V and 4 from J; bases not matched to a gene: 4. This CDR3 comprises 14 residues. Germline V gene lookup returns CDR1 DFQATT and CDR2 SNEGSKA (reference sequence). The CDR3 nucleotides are TGCAGTGCTAGTGGCGGGGGGGTATACAATGAGCAGTTCTTC. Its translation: CSASGGGVYNEQFF.

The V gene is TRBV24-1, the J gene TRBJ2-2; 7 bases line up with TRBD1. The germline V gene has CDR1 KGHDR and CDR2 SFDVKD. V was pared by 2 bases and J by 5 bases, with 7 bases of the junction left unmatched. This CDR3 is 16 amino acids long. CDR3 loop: CATSDSEGGETGELFF. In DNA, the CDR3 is TGTGCCACCAGTGATTCGGAAGGGGGCGAAACCGGGGAGCTGTTTTTT.

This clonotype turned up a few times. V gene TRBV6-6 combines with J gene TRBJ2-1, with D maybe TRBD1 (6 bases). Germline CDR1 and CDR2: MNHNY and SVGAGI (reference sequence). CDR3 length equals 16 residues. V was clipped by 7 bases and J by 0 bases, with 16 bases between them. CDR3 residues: CASKLKGGSSYNEQFF. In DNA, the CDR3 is TGTGCCAGCAAACTCAAAGGGGGTAGCTCCTACAATGAGCAGTTCTTC.

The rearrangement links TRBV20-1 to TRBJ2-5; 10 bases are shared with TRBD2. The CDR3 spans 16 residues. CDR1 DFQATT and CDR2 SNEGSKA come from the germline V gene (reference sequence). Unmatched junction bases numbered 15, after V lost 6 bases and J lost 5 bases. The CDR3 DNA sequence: TGCAGTGCCGCCGGGGAGCGGGGGGGCGAATCCGAGACCCAGTACTTC. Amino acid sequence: CSAAGERGGESETQYF.

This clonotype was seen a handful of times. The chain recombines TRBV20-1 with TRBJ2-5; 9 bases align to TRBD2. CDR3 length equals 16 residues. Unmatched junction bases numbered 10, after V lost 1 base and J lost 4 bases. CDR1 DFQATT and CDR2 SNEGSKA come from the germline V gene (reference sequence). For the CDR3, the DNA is TGCAGTGCTAGAGCGATTAGCGGGGGTTTTGGAGAGACCCAGTACTTC. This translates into CSARAISGGFGETQYF.

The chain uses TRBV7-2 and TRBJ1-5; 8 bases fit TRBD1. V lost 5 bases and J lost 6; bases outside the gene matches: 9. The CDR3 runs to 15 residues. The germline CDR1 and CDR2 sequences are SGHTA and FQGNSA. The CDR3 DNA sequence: TGTGCCAGCAGCAGGCCCAGGGGGCCGGGTCAGCCCCAGCATTTT. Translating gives CASSRPRGPGQPQHF.

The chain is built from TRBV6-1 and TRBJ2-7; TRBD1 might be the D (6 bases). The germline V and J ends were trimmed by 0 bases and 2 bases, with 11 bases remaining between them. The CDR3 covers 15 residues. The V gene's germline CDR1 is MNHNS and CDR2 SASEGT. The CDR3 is CASSEAPGQTYEQYF. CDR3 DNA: TGTGCCAGCAGTGAAGCCCCCGGACAGACCTACGAGCAGTACTTC.